This T cell receptor beta chain derives from a study of cytomegalovirus exposure and HLA in healthy donors. General observations from the study: Within an earlier analysis, most TCR beta V segments proved productive either about 90% or about 30% of the time.

The PCR had 60 Vbeta and 13 Jbeta primers. Measured with immunoSEQ multiplex PCR; TCRdb has only the in-frame clones, and not every one. This specimen shows 55,000 to 80,000 clones; the ten leading clones hold 2.7%. Comments on this clone: As yet, its antigen is unknown.

The CDR3 sequence is 17 residues long. V trimming: 4 bases; J trimming: 6 bases; junction bases outside the gene matches: 6. CDR1 is SEHNR and CDR2 is FQNEAQ in the germline V gene (reference sequence). Sequences were obtained from PBMCs. The TCR was taken from a man aged 40-55 years in good health and CMV-seronegative. This chain connects TRBV7-9 to TRBJ2-1, with 16 bases lining up with TRBD2. CDR3 nucleotides: TGTGCCAGCAGCTCCGGGACTAGCGGGGGGGCCTCCAATGAGCAGTTCTTC. Translating gives CASSSGTSGGASNEQFF.